The present T cell receptor (beta chain) was sequenced within a study of CD8+CD57+ T cells in acquired aplastic anemia (dated by TCRdb to the late 2010s). In the study overall: On average, sorted CD4+ and CD8+ cells yielded 3.2 ug of extracted DNA, with a range of roughly 0.17 to 27.4 ug. Mean read counts for healthy donor samples were approximately 10 million for CD4+ cells and about 12 million for CD8+ cells.

Trimming takes 6 bases off V and 7 bases off J; junction bases not matched to a gene: 8. Its CDR3 holds 14 amino acids, cysteine through phenylalanine. Only the CDR3 DNA is retained, 42 bases long and in frame from the first base. CDR1 and CDR2 are drawn from the germline V gene: ENHRY, SYGVKD. Profiling of TCR beta VDJ combinations and CDR3 sequences used genomic DNA as the template. TCR repertoire sequencing was run on an Illumina HiSeq 2000. For the original study's pipeline: Repertoire assessment relied on Simpson's diversity index, CDR3 size and DJ length profiles, and TRBV/TRBJ rearrangement plots. The immunodominant clone was defined as the most abundant DNA sequence in deep sequencing data. CDR3 amino acid sequences were screened for sharing across subjects and were compared with published repertoires and the VDJdb database. TCRdb took the public reads, trimmed them with fastp at Q25, ran MiXCR for clone calling and kept in-frame beta chains. Records with the same CDR3 protein are collapsed into one entry carrying the most frequent genes and DNA. The V and J calls and clone size are TCRdb's, not the authors'. This sample holds about 81,000 distinct CDR3 sequences; under 50% were observed only once. The top ten hold approximately 70% of the sample.

The study deep-sequenced TCR repertoires of sorted CD4+ and CD8+ blood T cells from severe aplastic anemia patients and healthy subjects. Ficoll-Paque density gradient centrifugation was used to isolate peripheral blood mononuclear cells. Before DNA extraction, CD4+ and CD8+ T cells were sorted by FACS or by magnetic beads. In the case of this clonotype: The antigen this receptor binds is unknown. Base qualities are not provided; no much larger clone lies one nucleotide away.

The paper's findings and limits, for the study overall: Between patients and healthy controls, no significant difference in CD8+ Simpson's diversity was found (P=0.060). Roughly 30 CD8+ CDR3 sequences were found to be shared between patients and controls, but these sequences appeared to be highly expressed in patients and within the immunodominant clones of the patients.

The origin of this receptor is a human donor in good health, serving as a control. Source material: sorted CD4+, CD8+, or CD8+CD57+ T cells (not recorded which) from PBMCs. In this chain, TRBV10-3 is recombined with TRBJ2-1, and TRBD1 matches 8 of the central bases. The CDR3 sequence is CAIRETGDENEQFF. The DNA reads TGTGCCATCAGAGAGACAGGGGATGAGAATGAGCAGTTCTTC.